Each of the 6 T cell receptor beta chains below was sequenced from the same sample in a study of blood T cell repertoires in COVID-19. TCRdb keeps only in-frame clones here, not all; method: immunoSEQ multiplex PCR. The table shows about 76,000 clones, with more than 80% occurring only once. Sample: peripheral blood. The receptor source for this set is a woman aged 60-70 years with acute or convalescent COVID-19.

CDR3 protein: CASSHRATGNQPQHF. The CDR3 bases are TGTGCCAGCAGCCACAGGGCAACAGGCAATCAGCCCCAGCATTTT. The chain couples TRBV6-2 or TRBV6-3 to TRBJ1-5, with a weak D call TRBD1 (6 bases). This CDR3 is built from 15 residues. Trimming cost V 6 bases and J 2 bases, with 14 bases left between them. Germline V gene sequence: CDR1 MNHEY, CDR2 SVGEGT.

The chain has TRBV7-9 and TRBJ2-7; 8 bases align to TRBD1. The length of the CDR3 is 16 residues. The ends lost 4 bases at V and 0 bases at J; junction bases unmatched: 8. Looked up from germline, CDR1 is SEHNR and CDR2 is FQNEAQ (reference sequence). The CDR3 nucleotides read TGTGCCAGCAGCTCCATTAGACAGGGGCGCTCCTACGAGCAGTACTTC. Translated: CASSSIRQGRSYEQYF.

This clone was recorded only once. V and J are TRBV3-1 (or the pseudogene TRBV3-2) and TRBJ2-7, with TRBD1 matching over 7 bases. Germline values: CDR1 LGHDT, CDR2 YNNKEL (reference sequence). V dropped 1 base and J dropped 3; count of bases not matched to a gene: 24. This CDR3 comprises 21 residues. CDR3: CASSQGPPGQPDRPALYEQYF. CDR3 coding DNA: TGTGCCAGCAGCCAAGGTCCACCGGGACAGCCCGACCGACCGGCCCTCTACGAGCAGTACTTC.

The J gene is TRBJ1-2, the V gene TRBV10-3; D perhaps matches TRBD1 (6 bases). Germline-derived CDR1 and CDR2 are ENHRY and SYGVKD. V lost 0 bases to trimming and J lost 3 bases, with 8 bases between them. The CDR3 is made up of 14 amino acids. CDR3 coding DNA: TGTGCCATCAGTGAGTCAGGGGGGGACTATGGCTACACCTTC. It translates to CAISESGGDYGYTF.

This chain links TRBV7-2 with TRBJ2-6; D unclear. Trimming left V 5 bases short and J 4 bases short, with 12 bases between. Germline V lookup: CDR1 SGHTA, CDR2 FQGNSA. CDR3 length: 15 residues. This chain's CDR3 is CASSPGTWGANVLTF. The CDR3, as DNA: TGTGCCAGCAGCCCCGGTACCTGGGGGGCCAACGTCCTGACTTTC.

The J gene is TRBJ1-1, the V gene TRBV2, with D hard to call. The V end lost 0 bases, the J end lost 5 bases, and 13 bases lay between the germline ends. This CDR3 has 15 residues. Germline V gives CDR1 SNHLY, CDR2 FYNNEI. CDR3 DNA sequence: TGTGCCAGCAGTGAAGCCTGGCTGAGCGGGACTGAAGCTTTCTTT. This sequence encodes CASSEAWLSGTEAFF.